These 20 T cell receptor beta chains share one sample of origin, sequenced in a study of blood T cell repertoires in COVID-19. TCRdb keeps only in-frame clones here, not all; method: immunoSEQ multiplex PCR. The sample has roughly 150,000 clones; around 80% are singletons. Sequencing was done on a sample of peripheral blood. Receptors originate from a man between 60 and 70 years old with acute or convalescent COVID-19.

A few counts support this clone. V and J are TRBV5-1 and TRBJ2-3; D gene uncertain. V was shortened by 2 bases and J by 3 bases, with 13 bases between the two germline ends. The CDR3 spans 15 residues. Looked up from germline, CDR1 is SGHRS and CDR2 is YFSETQ. This CDR3 is CASSLLATATDTQYF. The CDR3 DNA is TGCGCCAGCAGCTTATTGGCTACAGCTACAGATACGCAGTATTTT. The full variable domain, its missing parts supplied by reference TRBV5-1 and TRBJ2-3, is KAGVTQTPRYLIKTRGQQVTLSCSPISGHRSVSWYQQTPGQGLQFLFEYFSETQRNKGNFPGRFSGRQFSNSRSEMNVSTLELGDSALYLCASSLLATATDTQYFGPGTRLTVL.

The V and J genes are TRBV30 and TRBJ2-4; maybe TRBD1 (6 bases). CDR3 length: 16 residues. CDR1 is GTSNPN, CDR2 SVGIG, per germline (reference sequence). The V end lost 3 bases, the J end lost 0 bases, and 15 bases lay between the germline ends. This chain's CDR3 is CAWSEGQLLAKNIQYF. CDR3 DNA sequence: TGTGCCTGGAGCGAGGGACAACTTCTAGCCAAAAACATTCAGTACTTC.

The chain employs TRBV11-2 and TRBJ1-2; no firm D call. The V gene's germline CDR1 is SGHAT and CDR2 FQNNGV. The V end lost 0 bases, the J end lost 8 bases, and 13 bases lay between the germline ends. This CDR3 has 14 residues. CDR3 in DNA: TGTGCCAGCAGCTTAGATAATCGGGGAGACGGCTACACCTTC. As protein: CASSLDNRGDGYTF.

The V gene is TRBV19, the J gene TRBJ1-5; tentatively, D is TRBD1 (6 bases). Deletions cut 5 bases from V and 6 bases from J, with 20 bases between. The CDR3 is 16 amino acids. CDR1 and CDR2 (germline): LNHDA, SQIVND (reference sequence). DNA for the CDR3: TGTGCCAGTAGTCAGGCCCGGGGGGGCTGGTTTCAGCCCCAGCATTTT. This gives the protein CASSQARGGWFQPQHF. Together with reference TRBV19 and TRBJ1-5, the CDR3 gives the full variable domain: DGGITQSPKYLFRKEGQNVTLSCEQNLNHDAMYWYRQDPGQGLRLIYYSQIVNDFQKGDIAEGYSVSREKKESFPLTVTSAQKNPTAFYLCASSQARGGWFQPQHFGDGTRLSIL.

This clone came up a few times. Other DNA sequences of this sample code for an identical CDR3. V usage is TRBV19 and J usage is TRBJ2-3, with 10 bases fitting TRBD2. V trimming: 0 bases; J trimming: 2 bases; junction bases outside the gene matches: 5. Per the germline V gene, CDR1 is LNHDA and CDR2 is SQIVND (reference sequence). The CDR3 loop spans 17 amino acids. The CDR3 DNA reads as TGTGCCAGTAGTATAGAAAGGACTAGCGGAAACACAGATACGCAGTATTTT. Its protein product is CASSIERTSGNTDTQYF.

This clone was found a few times. This rearrangement joins TRBV29-1 to TRBJ2-3; TRBD2 might be the D (5 bases). This CDR3 contains 13 residues. Trimming stripped 6 bases from V and 2 bases from J, with 12 bases between. Germline CDR1 and CDR2: SQVTM and ANQGSEA. This CDR3 reads CSVASSTTDTQYF. The DNA of the CDR3 is TGCAGCGTAGCTAGCAGCACCACAGATACGCAGTATTTT.

This chain links TRBV4-1 with TRBJ2-3; D might be TRBD2 (6 bases). CDR1 and CDR2 from the germline V gene are MGHRA and YSYEKL. The length of the CDR3 is 14 residues. The V gene lost 2 bases and the J gene lost 3 bases, with 9 bases spanning the gap. The CDR3 reads CASSQIAETDTQYF. In DNA form, the CDR3 reads TGCGCCAGCAGCCAAATAGCGGAGACAGATACGCAGTATTTT.

The chain links TRBV5-6 to TRBJ2-7, with TRBD1 matching 7 bases. The CDR3 loop spans 16 amino acids. Germline V gene sequence: CDR1 SGHDT, CDR2 YYEEEE. V shed 0 bases and J 3 bases; nucleotides not matched to a gene: 9. Here the CDR3 reads CASSLDGAGGRYEQYF. CDR3 in DNA: TGTGCCAGCAGCTTGGACGGGGCAGGGGGACGCTACGAGCAGTACTTC.

Written as DNA, the CDR3 is TGTGCCAGCTCACCACCAGCGGGAGGGCCAAGAGAGAATGAGCAGTTCTTC. This sequence encodes CASSPPAGGPRENEQFF. The chain couples TRBV18 to TRBJ2-1, with TRBD2 identical over 10 bases. The CDR3 has 17 amino acids. V dropped 0 bases and J dropped 7; count of bases not matched to a gene: 9. The germline gives CDR1 KGHSH, CDR2 LQKENI.

The chain recombines TRBV28 with TRBJ1-1; TRBD1 matches at 8 bases. The CDR3 contains 14 residues. V trimming: 6 bases; J trimming: 4 bases; junction bases outside the gene matches: 7. Germline V gene sequence: CDR1 MDHEN, CDR2 SYDVKM. As DNA, the CDR3 is TGTGCCAGCAGCACACAGGGGGAGGGCACTGAAGCTTTCTTT. It specifies CASSTQGEGTEAFF.

The CDR3 DNA sequence: TGTGCCAGCAGTTTCGGAGGGTTTAGCAATCAGCCCCAGCATTTT. Protein product: CASSFGGFSNQPQHF. The chain combines TRBV27 with TRBJ1-5; D uncertain. Germline V gene data show CDR1 as MNHEY and CDR2 as SMNVEV (reference sequence). V was shortened by 3 bases and J by 0 bases, with 9 bases between the two germline ends. This CDR3 has 15 amino acids.

V gene TRBV14 combines with J gene TRBJ2-1; D call uncertain. This CDR3 has 12 amino acids. V lost 0 bases and J lost 7, with 4 bases in between. Per germline, CDR1 SGHDN and CDR2 FVKESK. CDR3 DNA sequence: TGTGCCAGCAGCCAAGATCGGAATGAGCAGTTCTTC. Translation gives CASSQDRNEQFF.

The rearrangement uses TRBV10-1 and TRBJ2-3; D might be TRBD2 (5 bases). Germline V gene sequence: CDR1 WNHNN, CDR2 SYGVQD (reference sequence). The CDR3 is 14 amino acids. V lost 0 bases to trimming and J lost 10 bases, with 14 bases between them. CDR3 region: CASSESTTYGSQYF. As DNA, the CDR3 is TGCGCCAGCAGTGAGTCGACTACGTATGGATCGCAGTATTTT.

This clone was recorded a few times. This rearrangement joins TRBV28 to TRBJ2-3; D is possibly TRBD1 (5 bases). There are 15 residues in the CDR3. Trimming stripped 1 base from V and 4 bases from J, with 12 bases between. Germline assignment: CDR1 MDHEN and CDR2 SYDVKM. The CDR3 sequence: CASSLLSIRADTQYF. In DNA, the CDR3 is TGTGCCAGCAGTTTATTAAGCATCAGGGCAGATACGCAGTATTTT.

The chain employs TRBV6-5 and TRBJ2-7; 12 bases match TRBD2. The CDR3 extends over 15 amino acids. Germline V gene lookup returns CDR1 MNHEY and CDR2 SVGAGI. V lost 5 bases and J lost 4; bases outside the gene matches: 6. Written as DNA, the CDR3 is TGTGCCAGCAGTAAGTCACTAGCGGGAGGTTACGAGCAGTACTTC. Amino acid sequence: CASSKSLAGGYEQYF.

The chain employs TRBV11-2 and TRBJ2-7; a possible D gene is TRBD1 (6 bases). Trimming removed 4 bases from V and 0 bases from J, with 10 bases in between. This CDR3 spans 14 amino acids. Germline V gene lookup returns CDR1 SGHAT and CDR2 FQNNGV. This CDR3 is CASSSLGGSYEQYF. The CDR3 nucleotides read TGTGCCAGCAGCTCCTTAGGGGGCTCCTACGAGCAGTACTTC.

The chain recombines TRBV7-8 with TRBJ2-1, with a possible D match to TRBD2 (6 bases). Germline CDR1 and CDR2: SGHVS and FQNEAQ. The CDR3 is 14 amino acids. Trimming took 3 bases from V and 5 from J, leaving 11 bases between them. The CDR3 region is CASSFIGGNNEQFF. CDR3 bases: TGTGCCAGCAGCTTTATCGGGGGAAACAATGAGCAGTTCTTC.

This clone has more than one count but fewer than ten. V usage is TRBV28 and J usage is TRBJ2-1; weak D call: TRBD2 (6 bases). This CDR3 region has 14 residues. Trimming removed 3 bases at V and 5 bases at J, with 11 bases between. CDR1 and CDR2 (germline): MDHEN, SYDVKM. The CDR3 reads CASSFARDHNEQFF. The CDR3 nucleotides read TGTGCCAGCAGTTTTGCGCGGGACCACAATGAGCAGTTCTTC.

This clone was seen repeatedly, ten times or more. This rearrangement joins TRBV30 to TRBJ2-1; a possible D gene is TRBD2 (5 bases). Germline CDR1 is GTSNPN and CDR2 is SVGIG (reference sequence). V shed 2 bases and J shed 5 bases, with 16 bases lying between them. CDR3 length: 15 residues. The CDR3 bases are TGTGCCTGGAGTTCCCTGGGAGCGGCCGACAATGAGCAGTTCTTC. Protein sequence: CAWSSLGAADNEQFF.

V gene TRBV19 combines with J gene TRBJ1-2, with D perhaps TRBD1 (5 bases). Germline V gene data show CDR1 as LNHDA and CDR2 as SQIVND (reference sequence). V was clipped by 8 bases and J by 0 bases, with 7 bases between them. The CDR3 spans 12 residues. CDR3 in amino acids: CASGGANYGYTF. The DNA for the CDR3 is TGTGCCAGTGGGGGGGCTAACTATGGCTACACCTTC. Full variable domain (remainder filled in from reference TRBV19 and TRBJ1-2): DGGITQSPKYLFRKEGQNVTLSCEQNLNHDAMYWYRQDPGQGLRLIYYSQIVNDFQKGDIAEGYSVSREKKESFPLTVTSAQKNPTAFYLCASGGANYGYTFGSGTRLTVV.